These T cell receptor beta chains were read from a single sample in a study of human T cells and chemical hapten exposure. TCRdb reprocessed the RACE reads via MiXCR and lists one record per CDR3 protein. The sample carries 82,000 or so distinct CDR3 sequences, 10% to 15% recorded once. This material consisted of whole blood, taken in connection with sensitization to the hapten diphenylcyclopropenone (DPC). These receptors all come from a woman between 50 and 59 years old with alopecia areata. Some clones in this sample may be carry-over from other donors' samples. The CDR3 runs from the conserved cysteine through the conserved F or W. A D gene is named only where the DNA matches it firmly. The listing skips clone size in some rows; elsewhere it reads once, few, many or a size class.

>TRBJ2-2|TRBV5-1|many|.
CASSAGAGPVAGELFF
TGCGCCAGCAGCGCGGGGGCAGGGCCCGTCGCCGGGGAGCTGTTTTTT
>TRBJ2-5|TRBV7-9|few|TRBD1
CASSSDRYQETQYF
TGTGCCAGCAGCTCGGACAGGTACCAAGAGACCCAGTACTTC
>TRBJ1-2|TRBV2|.|.
CASSGVGAYGYTF
TGTGCCAGCAGCGGTGTTGGGGCCTATGGCTACACCTTC
>TRBJ2-5|TRBV29-1|few|.
CSGRDEAQYF
TGCAGCGGGAGAGACGAGGCCCAGTACTTC
>TRBJ2-7|TRBV20-1|many|.
CSARSPLGETEQYF
TGCAGTGCTAGAAGCCCGTTAGGGGAGACCGAGCAGTACTTC
>TRBJ1-5|TRBV19|.|.
CASSMGSNQPQHF
TGTGCCAGTAGTATGGGTAGCAATCAGCCCCAGCATTTT
>TRBJ2-3|TRBV5-6|.|TRBD2
CASSLEVAGGDTQYF
TGTGCCAGCAGCTTGGAGGTAGCGGGAGGAGATACGCAGTATTTT
>TRBJ1-1|TRBV6-1|.|.
CASSVAGVTFF
TGTGCCAGCAGTGTCGCAGGTGTAACTTTCTTT
>TRBJ1-1|TRBV13|many|.
CASSSHLRDIGTEAFF
TGTGCCAGCAGCTCACATCTGAGGGATATAGGCACTGAAGCTTTCTTT
>TRBJ1-2|TRBV27|many|.
CASSLKPVGYGYTF
TGTGCCAGCAGTTTAAAACCCGTAGGCTATGGCTACACCTTC
>TRBJ2-1|TRBV11-2|.|.
CASSFSGTSEGNEQFF
TGTGCCAGCAGCTTTTCCGGGACCTCTGAAGGGAATGAGCAGTTCTTC
>TRBJ2-1|TRBV7-7|.|.
CASSLGEWRRPYNEQFF
TGTGCTAGCAGCTTAGGCGAGTGGCGTCGACCCTACAATGAGCAGTTCTTC
>TRBJ1-4|TRBV27|.|.
CASSLGPGFNEKLFF
TGTGCCAGCAGTTTGGGCCCCGGATTTAATGAAAAACTGTTTTTT
>TRBJ2-1|TRBV20-1|many|TRBD2
CSARRLADNEQFF
TGCAGTGCGAGACGTCTAGCGGACAATGAGCAGTTCTTC
>TRBJ1-4|TRBV7-8|.|.
CASSQDRNNEKLFF
TGTGCCAGCAGCCAGGACAGAAATAATGAAAAACTGTTTTTT
>TRBJ1-1|TRBV18|.|.
CASLGSNTEAFF
TGTGCCAGCTTAGGGTCCAACACTGAAGCTTTCTTT
>TRBJ2-5|TRBV11-2|few|TRBD2
CASRKLARPPETQYF
TGTGCCAGCAGGAAACTAGCGAGGCCTCCAGAGACCCAGTACTTC
>TRBJ1-3|TRBV19|.|TRBD1
CASGQGRNTIYF
TGTGCCAGCGGACAGGGGAGAAACACCATATATTTT
>TRBJ1-5|TRBV20-1|few|.
CSARDLQVNQPQHF
TGCAGTGCTAGAGATCTACAAGTTAATCAGCCCCAGCATTTT
>TRBJ2-4|TRBV11-2|.|.
CASSRRGVNIQYF
TGTGCCAGCAGTCGAAGGGGGGTGAACATTCAGTACTTC
>TRBJ2-4|TRBV7-9|many|TRBD2
CASTQGLAGVEYF
TGTGCCAGCACCCAGGGGCTAGCGGGAGTTGAATACTTC
>TRBJ2-7|TRBV5-1|few|TRBD2
CASSFGLAGASYEQYF
TGCGCCAGCAGCTTTGGACTAGCGGGAGCATCCTACGAGCAGTACTTC
>TRBJ2-1|TRBV21-1|few|.
CASSKEGRRSGEQFF
TGTGCCAGCAGCAAAGAAGGAAGACGTTCGGGTGAGCAGTTCTTC
>TRBJ1-6|TRBV2|.|.
CASRGFTTPLHF
TGTGCCAGCAGGGGATTCACGACACCCCTCCACTTT
>TRBJ2-1|TRBV21-1|many|.
CASRNRWVTYNEQFF
TGTGCCAGCAGGAACAGGTGGGTGACCTACAATGAGCAGTTCTTC
>TRBJ1-2|TRBV29-1|many|TRBD1
CSVYSGGTGYTF
TGCAGCGTTTATTCAGGGGGGACTGGCTACACCTTC